This T cell receptor (beta chain) was documented in a study of blood T cell repertoires in COVID-19. Study context: PBMCs, B-cell-depleted T cells, or T cells were the source of the cDNA or gDNA that made up the material.

CDR1 is MDHEN, CDR2 SYDVKM, per germline. The CDR3 length is 15 residues. Trimming shortened V by 6 bases and J by 1 base, and 15 bases separated the two germline ends. Original methodology: It was from reference gene primer amplification that nucleated cell counts were estimated. This table comes from immunoSEQ multiplex PCR, and its TCRdb copy is limited to in-frame clones, with some not included. Clonal size and the V and J genes are those of that table, whereas D and trimming came from the DNA. The table has 100,000 to 150,000 clones, 80% to 95% seen once; the top ten hold around 2%. Patients of the Seattle cohort, enrolled during active infection, were followed longitudinally.

This sequence joins TRBV28 and TRBJ1-2, with D perhaps TRBD1 (5 bases). The sample consisted of peripheral blood. The clonotype comes from a man aged 50 or older with COVID-19, enrolled during active disease. The CDR3 protein is CASSVLIGDNYGYTF. The CDR3 coding sequence is TGTGCCAGCAGCGTACTGATAGGGGATAACTATGGCTACACCTTC.